This T cell receptor (beta chain) was found in a study of T cell changes during pregnancy in multiple sclerosis. The repertoire was sequenced with immunoSEQ multiplex PCR; TCRdb's copy has only in-frame clones and lacks some. The table shows 90,000 or so clones, with 91% occurring only once. V was pared by 3 bases and J by 1 base, with 13 bases between. The CDR3 extends over 16 amino acids. Germline CDR1 reads LNHDA; CDR2 reads SQIVND (reference sequence). The source was PBMCs, collected in the first trimester of pregnancy. This rearrangement joins TRBV19 to TRBJ1-3; D is uncertain. This receptor was obtained from a female donor in good health, serving as a control in a pregnancy study. Some clones in this sample may be carry-over from other donors' samples. The CDR3 reads CASSIYGPISGNTIYF. CDR3 bases: TGTGCCAGTAGTATCTACGGTCCCATATCTGGAAACACCATATATTTT.